This T cell receptor (beta chain) was retrieved from a study of human T cells and chemical hapten exposure (dated by TCRdb to about 2021). Context from the whole study: For sensitization, 2% DPC in acetone was applied to a roughly 2 cm by roughly 2 cm area of upper inner arm skin. Throughout the approximately 25-week study period, patients were also given weekly therapeutic DPC doses on the scalp. Blood was sampled from patients pre-sensitization (week 0) and at 2, 6 and about 24 weeks after DPC sensitization. Patch testing was performed on the upper back with Finn chambers containing 0.01% DPC, and the patch tests were scored after 6 days according to International Contact Dermatitis Research Group standards. The libraries were sequenced as a pool, and the TCR yield per sample differed mostly because of small variations in library volumes within the pool. Twenty-nine alopecia patients provided blood for TCR sequencing at one to four time points (pre-sensitization, 2, 6 and 24 weeks). In alopecia patients, the study followed how the peripheral blood TCR repertoire changed in vivo over primary and secondary sensitization to diphenylcyclopropenone (DPC), a hapten. The mostly female patient cohort included alopecia areata with under or over 50% scalp involvement, alopecia totalis and alopecia universalis.

The table lists this clonotype with many counts. Its recognized antigen is unknown. Per-nucleotide qualities are absent, and no much larger clonotype sits a single base away. The paper's findings and limits, for the study overall: No change with DPC sensitization was found in the number of TCRs above 1 in 1000 frequency, and no evidence of global repertoire structure alterations was found. Repeated subsampling changed both the strength of the expansion versus patch-test correlation and the threshold at which that correlation became significant. Patch test score correlated positively with the number of PT1 expanded TCRs, reaching significance at thresholds 8, 16 and 32 but not at 4. Compared with pre-sensitization or healthy control sets, expanded TCRs formed significantly more large CDR3 similarity clusters, which is consistent with antigen-driven responses. All patients had alopecia, a presumed autoimmune disease, so their immune response might differ from that of healthy individuals.

Library prep was done by RACE. TCRdb names NextSeq 500 as the instrument used. During library preparation, unique molecular identifiers were attached to individual cDNA molecules so that TCRs could be counted in a quantitative, reproducible way. Each blood RNA sample was used to sequence both TCR alpha and TCR beta chains. The paper's processing steps were these. A median of around 96,000 TCRs per sample was observed, with a range of 23,224 to 690,600. The Decombinator software suite was used to annotate V, J and CDR3 in the TCR reads. For the PS versus PT1 abundance plots, all samples were subsampled to the same number of TCRs (28,000). Expanded TCRs were defined as absent before sensitization and observed at least eight times at the 2-week time point. Starting from the raw public reads, TCRdb applied fastp trimming at Q25, assembled clones with MiXCR and retained in-frame beta chains. Rows matching on CDR3 protein sequence are summarized as one entry with the most common DNA and genes. TCRdb's processing, not the authors' own work, is the source of the V and J calls. This sample holds approximately 90,000 distinct CDR3 sequences; 8.5% were observed only once. The top ten clones comprise 2.5% to 3% of the sample.

V loses 2 bases of germline sequence and J loses 8 bases, and the interval between the two ends is 12 bases. The CDR3 measures 13 amino acids from cysteine to phenylalanine. Just the 39-base CDR3 DNA is kept, in frame starting at base 1. CDR1 and CDR2, looked up from the germline V gene, are SQVTM and ANQGSEA. What this sample's time point label stands for: pre-sensitization, week 0. The treatment or condition label for this specimen denotes: therapeutic diphenylcyclopropenone sensitization with weekly scalp DPC. At each patch-test visit, blood was drawn before the patch test was applied. To be eligible, patients had to be aged 18 to 70, diagnosed with alopecia and judged suitable for DPC therapy, while pregnant patients were excluded. Total RNA was extracted from unfractionated whole blood collected in Tempus Blood RNA tubes.

Sample: whole blood, taken in connection with sensitization to the hapten diphenylcyclopropenone (DPC). The sequence derives from a man aged 40-49 years with alopecia areata. Some clones in this sample may be carry-over from other donors' samples. Here the chain combines TRBV29-1 and TRBJ2-2, with the identity of the D gene unclear. The CDR3 in this case is CSVEPTVAGELFF. The DNA sequence reads TGCAGCGTTGAACCGACTGTGGCGGGGGAGCTGTTTTTT.